The present entry profiles one TCR beta chain with its context. Listed TCR primers and previously described methods were used for bulk TCR libraries. TCRdb recomputed calls from the PCR reads with MiXCR, one row per CDR3 protein. The sample includes 460,000 or so distinct CDR3 sequences, under 30% of them seen just once. Trimming pared 3 bases from V and 1 base from J, leaving 15 bases between. Germline CDR1 reads LGHNA; CDR2 reads YSLEER. The CDR3 is made up of 16 amino acids. This entry is derived from a study of molecular identifiers for immune sequencing clone quantification. Material for sequencing was naive CD8+ T cells from blood, with Jurkat cell RNA spiked in. The subset here: FACS-sorted CD8+CD4-CCR7+CD45RA+ naive T cells. This receptor was taken from a human donor in good health. Some libraries in this study had Jurkat cell RNA spiked in. The chain is built from TRBV4-3 and TRBJ2-5; tentatively, D is TRBD2 (5 bases). The CDR3 DNA sequence: TGCGCCAGCAGCCAGGCTAATACTAGGTCCCAAGAGACCCAGTACTTC. It yields the protein CASSQANTRSQETQYF.